Listed below are T cell receptor beta chains from one sample, sequenced in a study of T cells in Graves' hyperthyroidism and ophthalmopathy. TCRdb independently ran MiXCR on the multiplex PCR reads; one entry per CDR3 protein. This sample has about 400,000 distinct CDR3 sequences, with 15% to 19% found just once. The material sequenced was blood. Every receptor here comes from a woman aged 18-30 years with Graves' hyperthyroidism that later progressed to Graves' ophthalmopathy. Both conserved end residues are part of each CDR3. D genes are given only for firm matches. Only some rows state a clone size, as once, few, many or a class for expanded clones.

V,D,J,length,size,CDR3,DNA
TRBV7-7,TRBD1,TRBJ1-4,14,-,CASSSSRDSEKLFF,TGTGCTAGCAGCTCGTCCCGGGACAGCGAAAAACTGTTTTTT
TRBV30,TRBD1,TRBJ1-5,13,many,CAWSRQGNQPQHF,TGTGCCTGGAGTCGACAGGGGAATCAGCCCCAGCATTTT
TRBV29-1,-,TRBJ1-2,14,many,CSALVGVGGDGYTF,TGCAGCGCCCTAGTGGGGGTCGGCGGGGATGGCTACACCTTC
TRBV19,TRBD2,TRBJ2-7,14,few,CASSWTSGGLEQYF,TGTGCCAGTAGTTGGACTAGCGGGGGACTCGAGCAGTACTTC
TRBV10-3,-,TRBJ1-1,14,few,CASRGPGGGTEAFF,TGTGCCAGCAGAGGCCCGGGTGGGGGCACTGAAGCTTTCTTT
TRBV3-1,-,TRBJ2-7,15,many,CASSQPDRGRYEQYF,TGTGCCAGCAGCCAACCGGACAGAGGGCGCTACGAGCAGTACTTC
TRBV14,TRBD1,TRBJ1-2,16,many,CASSQRAGQGEYGYTF,TGTGCCAGCAGCCAGAGAGCAGGACAGGGGGAATATGGCTACACCTTC
TRBV20-1,-,TRBJ2-7,15,-,CSALKPPGATYEQYF,TGCAGTGCCCTGAAACCGCCGGGAGCGACCTACGAGCAGTACTTC
TRBV5-1,TRBD1,TRBJ2-7,14,many,CASSRGQGAYEQYF,TGTGCCAGCAGTAGGGGACAGGGGGCGTACGAGCAGTACTTC
TRBV19,-,TRBJ1-1,14,-,CASFLLSSTGEAFF,TGTGCCAGTTTCCTCCTATCGAGTACGGGTGAAGCTTTCTTT
TRBV24-1,-,TRBJ1-1,12,many,CATSDLAGEAFF,TGTGCCACCAGTGATTTGGCAGGGGAAGCTTTCTTT
TRBV30,-,TRBJ2-7,13,few,CAWSWGDSYEQYF,TGTGCCTGGAGTTGGGGGGACTCCTACGAGCAGTACTTC
TRBV28,-,TRBJ1-2,13,-,CASTLNRVYGYTF,TGTGCCAGCACCCTGAATAGGGTCTATGGCTACACCTTC
TRBV7-9,-,TRBJ1-6,16,-,CASSLAGARDNSPLHF,TGTGCCAGCAGCTTAGCGGGGGCGAGGGATAATTCACCCCTCCACTTT
TRBV5-1,TRBD2,TRBJ2-7,16,-,CASSFPGTSEPYEQYF,TGCGCCAGCAGCTTTCCCGGGACTAGCGAACCCTACGAGCAGTACTTC
TRBV29-1,-,TRBJ2-1,13,few,CSVTPGGASEQFF,TGCAGCGTTACTCCTGGGGGGGCTAGTGAGCAGTTCTTC
TRBV12-3/TRBV12-4,-,TRBJ1-6,14,few,CASSFKSGVTTLHF,TGTGCCAGCAGTTTTAAGTCCGGGGTCACAACCCTCCACTTT
TRBV20-1,-,TRBJ2-5,14,many,CSARIPDRQETQYF,TGCAGTGCTAGAATCCCCGACAGACAAGAGACCCAGTACTTC
TRBV20-1,-,TRBJ2-3,16,many,CSARRPGRAYTDTQYF,TGCAGTGCTAGACGTCCGGGCAGGGCATACACAGATACGCAGTATTTT
TRBV28,-,TRBJ2-1,15,-,CASSLSSASHNEQFF,TGTGCCAGCAGTTTAAGTAGCGCCAGCCACAATGAGCAGTTCTTC
TRBV15,-,TRBJ2-7,13,few,CATSRDGTYEQYF,TGTGCCACCAGCAGAGATGGGACATACGAGCAGTACTTC
TRBV3-1,TRBD2,TRBJ2-4,15,many,CASSQDQLGGNIQYF,TGTGCCAGCAGCCAAGACCAACTGGGGGGGAACATTCAGTACTTC
TRBV28,TRBD2,TRBJ2-2,14,many,CASCPGLATGELFF,TGTGCCAGTTGCCCGGGACTAGCCACCGGGGAGCTGTTTTTT
TRBV6-1,-,TRBJ2-7,13,-,CASSASRFYEQYF,TGTGCCAGCAGCGCCTCTCGCTTCTACGAGCAGTACTTC
TRBV27,-,TRBJ2-3,15,-,CASSSWGQSTDTQYF,TGTGCCAGCAGTTCCTGGGGGCAATCCACAGATACGCAGTATTTT
TRBV20-1,-,TRBJ2-7,15,few,CSARDWQGVGYEQYF,TGCAGTGCTAGAGATTGGCAGGGAGTAGGTTACGAGCAGTACTTC
TRBV28,TRBD1,TRBJ2-5,15,many,CASSPGTGGLETQYF,TGTGCCAGCAGTCCCGGGACAGGGGGCCTGGAGACCCAGTACTTC
TRBV5-8,-,TRBJ2-5,13,many,CASSLRWGETQYF,TGTGCCAGCAGCCTCAGGTGGGGAGAGACCCAGTACTTC
TRBV20-1,TRBD2,TRBJ2-1,14,many,CSARLAGVYNEQFF,TGCAGTGCTAGACTAGCGGGAGTTTACAATGAGCAGTTCTTC
TRBV30,-,TRBJ2-2,14,many,CAWSVGLYTGELFF,TGTGCCTGGAGTGTTGGCCTCTACACCGGGGAGCTGTTTTTT
TRBV30,TRBD1,TRBJ1-6,14,few,CAWTPDRGYTPLHF,TGTGCCTGGACCCCGGACAGGGGATATACACCCCTCCACTTT
TRBV6-2/TRBV6-3,TRBD1,TRBJ1-1,17,few,CASSKNSHRGMNTEAFF,TGTGCCAGCAGTAAAAACTCCCACAGGGGAATGAACACTGAAGCTTTCTTT
TRBV29-1,-,TRBJ2-7,11,few,CSVGTGREQYF,TGCAGCGTTGGTACGGGACGCGAGCAGTACTTC
TRBV19,-,TRBJ2-4,14,-,CASSILGFGHIQYF,TGTGCCAGTAGTATACTGGGATTTGGACACATTCAGTACTTC
TRBV19,TRBD2,TRBJ2-1,19,few,CASSLRLAGVPSSYNEQFF,TGTGCCAGTAGTCTTCGACTAGCGGGAGTCCCAAGCTCCTACAATGAGCAGTTCTTC
TRBV6-6,-,TRBJ1-1,14,-,CASSYSIRDTEAFF,TGTGCCAGCAGTTACTCGATTAGGGACACTGAAGCTTTCTTT
TRBV12-3/TRBV12-4,-,TRBJ1-5,15,-,CASSPPGGQHQPQHF,TGTGCCAGCAGCCCGCCGGGGGGGCAACATCAGCCCCAGCATTTT
TRBV11-2,-,TRBJ2-7,13,many,CASSLIRGREQYF,TGTGCCAGCAGCTTAATTCGCGGGCGCGAGCAGTACTTC
TRBV5-1,TRBD2,TRBJ2-1,15,many,CASNLRTSGSNEQFF,TGCGCCAGCAACCTCAGGACTAGCGGGAGCAATGAGCAGTTCTTC
TRBV10-3,-,TRBJ2-1,14,many,CAISESPWFNEQFF,TGTGCCATCAGTGAGTCCCCCTGGTTCAATGAGCAGTTCTTC
TRBV2,-,TRBJ2-3,17,many,CASSEERQGSSTDTQYF,TGTGCCAGCAGTGAAGAACGGCAGGGCAGTAGCACAGATACGCAGTATTTT
TRBV12-3/TRBV12-4,-,TRBJ2-4,14,many,CASSGGNSKNIQYF,TGTGCCAGCAGTGGGGGTAATTCCAAAAACATTCAGTACTTC
TRBV18,TRBD1,TRBJ2-7,14,many,CASSPPGQGHEQYF,TGTGCCAGCTCACCACCGGGACAGGGCCACGAGCAGTACTTC
TRBV19,-,TRBJ2-1,14,-,CASRWTSSYNEQFF,TGTGCCAGTAGATGGACGAGCTCCTACAATGAGCAGTTCTTC
TRBV11-1,TRBD2,TRBJ2-5,18,many,CASSPGTSGRTPQETQYF,TGTGCCAGCAGCCCAGGGACTAGCGGGAGGACGCCCCAAGAGACCCAGTACTTC
TRBV7-6,TRBD2,TRBJ2-3,16,few,CASSSGGTSGRDTQYF,TGTGCCAGCAGCTCGGGCGGGACTAGCGGGAGGGATACGCAGTATTTT
TRBV7-2,TRBD1,TRBJ2-5,16,many,CASSLWRDRGLETQYF,TGTGCCAGCAGCTTATGGCGGGACAGGGGGCTCGAGACCCAGTACTTC
TRBV28,-,TRBJ2-7,15,many,CASNTDGLSSYEQYF,TGTGCCAGCAACACGGACGGCTTAAGTTCCTACGAGCAGTACTTC
TRBV6-6,-,TRBJ2-1,15,many,CASSYSIATDNEQFF,TGTGCCAGCAGTTACTCGATAGCGACGGACAATGAGCAGTTCTTC
TRBV3-1,TRBD2,TRBJ2-3,18,many,CASSHSGLAGGPTDTQYF,TGTGCCAGCAGCCATTCGGGACTAGCGGGAGGGCCGACAGATACGCAGTATTTT
TRBV19,-,TRBJ2-3,12,few,CASKESTDTQYF,TGTGCCAGTAAGGAAAGCACAGATACGCAGTATTTT
TRBV11-2,-,TRBJ1-3,18,few,CASSLPALFTDSGNTIYF,TGTGCCAGCAGCCTACCAGCCCTTTTTACCGACTCTGGAAACACCATATATTTT
TRBV19,-,TRBJ2-1,15,few,CVSSLGAGTYNEQFF,TGTGTCAGTTCCTTGGGGGCAGGGACTTACAATGAGCAGTTCTTC
TRBV27,-,TRBJ2-5,14,-,CASRPGVGRETQYF,TGTGCCAGCAGACCAGGGGTAGGGAGAGAGACCCAGTACTTC
TRBV20-1,-,TRBJ2-5,12,few,CSALGGQETQYF,TGCAGCGCCCTCGGGGGACAAGAGACCCAGTACTTC
TRBV14,-,TRBJ2-2,13,few,CASSLQVTGELFF,TGTGCCAGCAGCCTACAAGTCACCGGGGAGCTGTTTTTT
TRBV28,-,TRBJ1-1,18,-,CASSLFFGQDGGNTEAFF,TGTGCCAGCAGTTTATTCTTTGGCCAGGATGGGGGGAACACTGAAGCTTTCTTT
TRBV4-1,TRBD1,TRBJ2-7,15,few,CASSQDVQGTDEQYF,TGCGCCAGCAGCCAAGATGTACAGGGGACAGACGAGCAGTACTTC
TRBV6-5,-,TRBJ2-5,17,-,CASSYSAGVALQETQYF,TGTGCCAGCAGTTACTCGGCCGGGGTAGCGCTGCAAGAGACCCAGTACTTC
TRBV20-1,-,TRBJ1-1,14,few,CSARRGHANTEAFF,TGCAGTGCTAGACGCGGACACGCGAACACTGAAGCTTTCTTT